The entry that follows covers one T cell receptor beta chain sequence. This sample is part of a study of cytomegalovirus exposure and HLA in healthy donors. Amplification used 60 Vbeta primers and 13 Jbeta primers. Using immunoSEQ multiplex PCR, the repertoire was profiled, and TCRdb retains in-frame clones only, with some absent. The sample gives 150,000 to 200,000 clones, around 74% of which show up once; around 2% is in the top ten. V lost 4 bases to trimming and J lost 7 bases, with 17 bases between them. Germline CDR1 is GTSNPN and CDR2 is SVGIG (reference sequence). The CDR3 has 14 residues. The specimen was PBMCs. The rearrangement joins TRBV30 to TRBJ2-1; a possible D gene is TRBD2 (5 bases). This sequence originates from a female donor in good health and CMV-seronegative. CDR3 amino acids: CAWIGRRARNEQFF. In nucleotides, the CDR3 is TGTGCCTGGATAGGGCGGCGGGCTAGGAATGAGCAGTTCTTC.